This T cell receptor beta chain was sequenced during a study of blood T cell repertoires in COVID-19. Study summary: The analysed material was cDNA or gDNA that came from T cells, B-cell-depleted T cells, or PBMCs.

The protocol was immunoSEQ multiplex PCR, while the TCRdb copy is restricted to in-frame clones and leaves out a portion. The sample holds 250,000 to 300,000 clones, around 82% seen once. Sequenced sample: peripheral blood. This TCR was sampled from a man older than 75 with acute or convalescent COVID-19.

The CDR3 DNA is TGTGCCAGTCTAGATTTACGGGTCGACAGGGGGTCTCATCAGGGAGCTTTCTTT. Its protein product is CASLDLRVDRGSHQGAFF. The rearrangement links TRBV19 to TRBJ1-1; 9 bases fit TRBD1. Germline CDR1 reads LNHDA; CDR2 reads SQIVND (reference sequence). CDR3 size: 18 residues. V shed 8 bases and J 10 bases; nucleotides not matched to a gene: 26.